This T cell receptor (beta chain) was profiled in a study of shared clonotypes between healthy human individuals. This clone has a single count. Generated by immunoSEQ multiplex PCR, the TCRdb table keeps only in-frame clones and is missing some. The repertoire holds around 340,000 clones, with around 67% as singletons. Germline V gene data show CDR1 as MNHNS and CDR2 as SASEGT. The CDR3 has 13 amino acids. J gave up 5 bases and V 5 bases, and 5 bases lay outside the gene matches. The receptor's source is a man in his thirties or forties in good health. Material for sequencing was memory CD4+ T cells sorted from blood. The subset here: CD45RA-negative fraction. The chain couples TRBV6-1 to TRBJ2-5; 7 positions match TRBD1. The CDR3 loop reads CASSRQGRETQYF. CDR3 sequence (DNA): TGTGCCAGCAGTCGACAGGGCCGGGAGACCCAGTACTTC.